This T cell receptor beta chain was recovered during a study of CD8 T cells in ankylosing spondylitis. Study results and caveats: Blood of patients with ankylosing spondylitis appeared to be characterized by a TCR beta motif of roughly eight highly homologous variants.

With regard to this clonotype: Its target is unknown.

TCRdb re-called the 5' RACE reads with MiXCR, one entry per CDR3 protein. The sample lists about 130,000 distinct CDR3 sequences; around 7% were seen once. The germline CDR1 and CDR2 sequences are MNHEY and SVGAGI. Deletions cut 0 bases from V and 2 bases from J, with 16 bases between. CDR3 length: 17 residues. This chain connects TRBV6-5 to TRBJ1-2, with D uncertain. Sequenced input: blood, either unsorted or a sorted T cell fraction (not recorded which). The source is a male donor with ankylosing spondylitis or in good health (not recorded which). Written as DNA, the CDR3 is TGTGCCAGCAGTTACTCGATGTCCTCAGCCACCAACTATGGCTACACCTTC. This encodes CASSYSMSSATNYGYTF.